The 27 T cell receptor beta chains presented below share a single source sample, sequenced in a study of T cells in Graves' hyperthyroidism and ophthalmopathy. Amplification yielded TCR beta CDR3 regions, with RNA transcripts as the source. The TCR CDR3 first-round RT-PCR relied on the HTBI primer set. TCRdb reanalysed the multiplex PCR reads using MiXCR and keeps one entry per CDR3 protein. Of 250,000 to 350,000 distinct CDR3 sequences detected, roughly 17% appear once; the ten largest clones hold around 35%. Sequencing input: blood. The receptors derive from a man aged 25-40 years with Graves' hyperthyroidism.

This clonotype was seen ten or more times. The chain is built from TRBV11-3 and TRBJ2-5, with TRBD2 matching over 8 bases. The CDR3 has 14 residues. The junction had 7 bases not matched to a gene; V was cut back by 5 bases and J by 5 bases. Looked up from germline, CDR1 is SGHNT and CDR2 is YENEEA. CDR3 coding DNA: TGTGCCAGCAGCCGCTCGGGGGGGGCTGAGACCCAGTACTTC. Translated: CASSRSGGAETQYF.

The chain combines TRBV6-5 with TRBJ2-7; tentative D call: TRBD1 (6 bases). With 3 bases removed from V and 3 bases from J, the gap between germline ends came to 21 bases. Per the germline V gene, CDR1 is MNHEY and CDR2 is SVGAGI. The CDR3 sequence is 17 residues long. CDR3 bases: TGTGCCAGCAGTTATGGGGCCGGGACAACGAGGTTCTACGAGCAGTACTTC. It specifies CASSYGAGTTRFYEQYF.

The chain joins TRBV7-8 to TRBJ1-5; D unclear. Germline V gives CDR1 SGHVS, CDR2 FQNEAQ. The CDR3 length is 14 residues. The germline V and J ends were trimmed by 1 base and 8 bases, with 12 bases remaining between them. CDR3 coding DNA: TGTGCCAGCAGCTTAGAGCAGTTATTTGAGCCCCAGCATTTT. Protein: CASSLEQLFEPQHF.

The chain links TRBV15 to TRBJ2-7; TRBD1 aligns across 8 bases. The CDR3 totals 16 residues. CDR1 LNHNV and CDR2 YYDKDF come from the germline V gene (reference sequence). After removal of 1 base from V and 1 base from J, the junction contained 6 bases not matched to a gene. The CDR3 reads CATSRGGQAISYEQYF. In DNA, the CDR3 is TGTGCCACCAGCAGAGGGGGACAGGCAATTTCCTACGAGCAGTACTTC.

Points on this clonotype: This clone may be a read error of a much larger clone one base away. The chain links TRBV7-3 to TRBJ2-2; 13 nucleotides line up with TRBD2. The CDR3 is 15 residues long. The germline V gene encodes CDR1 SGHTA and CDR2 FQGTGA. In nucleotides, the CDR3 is TGTGCCAGCGGGACTAGCGGGACGAACACCGGGGAGCGGTTTTTT. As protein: CASGTSGTNTGERFF.

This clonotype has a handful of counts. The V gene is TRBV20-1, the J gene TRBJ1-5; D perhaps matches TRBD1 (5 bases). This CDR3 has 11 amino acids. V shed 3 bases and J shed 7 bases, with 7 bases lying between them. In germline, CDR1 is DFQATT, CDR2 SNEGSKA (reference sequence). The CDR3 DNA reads TGCAGTGCTAGCGGGGCGCAGCCCCAGCATTTT. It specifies CSASGAQPQHF.

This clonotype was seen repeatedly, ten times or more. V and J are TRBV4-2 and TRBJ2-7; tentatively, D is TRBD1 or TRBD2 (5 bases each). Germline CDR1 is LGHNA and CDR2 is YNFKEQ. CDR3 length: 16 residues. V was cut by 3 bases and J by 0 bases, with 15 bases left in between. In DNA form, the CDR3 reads TGTGCCAGCAGCCAGGCTGCGGGCAGGGCCTCCTACGAGCAGTACTTC. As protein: CASSQAAGRASYEQYF.

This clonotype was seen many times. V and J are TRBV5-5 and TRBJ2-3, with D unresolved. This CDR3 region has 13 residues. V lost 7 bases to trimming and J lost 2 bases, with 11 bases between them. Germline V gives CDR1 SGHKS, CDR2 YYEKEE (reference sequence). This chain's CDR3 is CASQARDTDTQYF. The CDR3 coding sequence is TGTGCCAGCCAGGCTAGGGACACAGATACGCAGTATTTT.

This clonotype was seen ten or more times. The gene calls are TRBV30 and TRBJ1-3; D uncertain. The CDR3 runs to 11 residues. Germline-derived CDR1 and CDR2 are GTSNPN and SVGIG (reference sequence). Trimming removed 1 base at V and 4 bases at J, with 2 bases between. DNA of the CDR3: TGTGCCTGGAGTGGCGGAAACACCATATATTTT. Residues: CAWSGGNTIYF.

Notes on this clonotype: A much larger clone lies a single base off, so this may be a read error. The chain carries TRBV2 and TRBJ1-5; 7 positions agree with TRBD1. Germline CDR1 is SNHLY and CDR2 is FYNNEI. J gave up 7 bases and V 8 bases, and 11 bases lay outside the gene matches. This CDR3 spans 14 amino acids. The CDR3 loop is CASRRTGVDQPQHF. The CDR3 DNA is TGTGCCAGCCGGAGAACAGGGGTAGACCAGCCCCAGCATTTT.

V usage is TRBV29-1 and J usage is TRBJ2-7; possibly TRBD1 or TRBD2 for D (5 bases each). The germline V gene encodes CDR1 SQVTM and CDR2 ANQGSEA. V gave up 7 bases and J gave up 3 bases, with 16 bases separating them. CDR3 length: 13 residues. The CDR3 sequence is CSASGASRYEQYF. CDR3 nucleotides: TGCAGCGCCTCCGGGGCCAGCCGCTACGAGCAGTACTTC.

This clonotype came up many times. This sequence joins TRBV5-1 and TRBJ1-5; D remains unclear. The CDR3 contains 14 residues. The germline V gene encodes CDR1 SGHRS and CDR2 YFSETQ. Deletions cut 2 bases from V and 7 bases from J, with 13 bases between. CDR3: CASSFGAGSQPQHF. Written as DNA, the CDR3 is TGCGCCAGCAGCTTTGGAGCGGGTTCGCAGCCCCAGCATTTT.

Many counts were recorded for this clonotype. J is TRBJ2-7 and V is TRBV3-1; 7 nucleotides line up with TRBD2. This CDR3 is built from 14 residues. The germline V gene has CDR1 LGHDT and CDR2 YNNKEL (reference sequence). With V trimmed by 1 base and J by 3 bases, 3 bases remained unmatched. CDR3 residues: CASSQVGRNYEQYF. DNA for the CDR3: TGTGCCAGCAGCCAAGTCGGGAGGAACTACGAGCAGTACTTC.

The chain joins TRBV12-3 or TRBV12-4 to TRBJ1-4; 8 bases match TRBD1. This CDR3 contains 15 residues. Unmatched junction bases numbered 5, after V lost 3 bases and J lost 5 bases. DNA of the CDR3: TGTGCCAGCAGTTTTGCGGGACAGGAGAATGAAAAACTGTTTTTT. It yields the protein CASSFAGQENEKLFF.

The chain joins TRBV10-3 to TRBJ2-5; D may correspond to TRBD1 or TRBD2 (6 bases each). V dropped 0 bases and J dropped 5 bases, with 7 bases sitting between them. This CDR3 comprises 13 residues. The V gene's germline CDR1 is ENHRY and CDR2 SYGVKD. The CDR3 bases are TGTGCCATCAGTGAGTCAGGGGGGGAGACCCAGTACTTC. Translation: CAISESGGETQYF.

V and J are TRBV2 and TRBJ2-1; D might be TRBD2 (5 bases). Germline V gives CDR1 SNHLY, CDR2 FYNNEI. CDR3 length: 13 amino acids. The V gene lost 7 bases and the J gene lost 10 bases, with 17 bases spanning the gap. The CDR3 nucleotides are TGTGCCAGCACGCCGGAGGCCTTTCGCGAGCAGTTCTTC. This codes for CASTPEAFREQFF.

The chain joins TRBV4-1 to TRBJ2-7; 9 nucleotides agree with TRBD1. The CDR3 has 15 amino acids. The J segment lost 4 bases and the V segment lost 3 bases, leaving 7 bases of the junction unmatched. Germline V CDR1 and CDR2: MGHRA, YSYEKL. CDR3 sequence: CASSHAGTGTYEQYF. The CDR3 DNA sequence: TGCGCCAGCAGCCACGCCGGGACAGGGACGTACGAGCAGTACTTC.

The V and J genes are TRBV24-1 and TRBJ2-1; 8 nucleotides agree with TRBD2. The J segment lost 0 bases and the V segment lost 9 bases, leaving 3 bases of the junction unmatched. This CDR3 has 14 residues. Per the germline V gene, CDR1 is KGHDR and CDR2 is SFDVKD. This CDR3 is CATASGSSYNEQFF. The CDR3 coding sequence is TGTGCCACCGCCAGCGGGAGCTCCTACAATGAGCAGTTCTTC.

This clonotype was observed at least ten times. The CDR3 DNA reads as TGTGCCAGCAGCCCTCAGGGAACCGGGGAGCTGTTTTTT. Translated, it gives CASSPQGTGELFF. The gene calls are TRBV3-1 and TRBJ2-2; D is possibly TRBD1 (5 bases). CDR3 length equals 13 residues. Germline CDR1 LGHDT, CDR2 YNNKEL (reference sequence). The germline V and J ends were trimmed by 4 bases and 5 bases, with 8 bases remaining between them.

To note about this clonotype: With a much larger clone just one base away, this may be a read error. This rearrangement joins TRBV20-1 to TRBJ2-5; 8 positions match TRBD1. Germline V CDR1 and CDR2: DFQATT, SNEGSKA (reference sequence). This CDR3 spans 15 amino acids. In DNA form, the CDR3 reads TGCAGTGCTAGTGACAACAGGGGGTCCGTAGAGACCCAGTGCTTC. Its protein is CSASDNRGSVETQCF.

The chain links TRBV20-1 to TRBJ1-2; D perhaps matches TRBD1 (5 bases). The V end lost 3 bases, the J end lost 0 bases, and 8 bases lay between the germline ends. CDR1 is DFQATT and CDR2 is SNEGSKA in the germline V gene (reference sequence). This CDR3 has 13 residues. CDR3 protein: CSASQGANYGYTF. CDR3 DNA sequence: TGCAGTGCTAGCCAGGGAGCTAACTATGGCTACACCTTC.

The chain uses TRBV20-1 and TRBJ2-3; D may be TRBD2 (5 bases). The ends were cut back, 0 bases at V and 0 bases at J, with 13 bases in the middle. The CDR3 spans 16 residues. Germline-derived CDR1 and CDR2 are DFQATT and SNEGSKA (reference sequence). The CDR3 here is CSARDRAGYSTDTQYF. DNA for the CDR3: TGCAGTGCTAGAGATCGGGCGGGTTATAGCACAGATACGCAGTATTTT.

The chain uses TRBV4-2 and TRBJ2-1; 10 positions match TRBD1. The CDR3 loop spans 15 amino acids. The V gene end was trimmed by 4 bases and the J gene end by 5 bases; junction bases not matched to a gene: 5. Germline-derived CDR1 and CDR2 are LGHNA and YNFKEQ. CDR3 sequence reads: CASSLGGTGDNEQFF. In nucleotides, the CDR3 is TGTGCCAGCAGCCTGGGCGGGACAGGGGACAATGAGCAGTTCTTC.

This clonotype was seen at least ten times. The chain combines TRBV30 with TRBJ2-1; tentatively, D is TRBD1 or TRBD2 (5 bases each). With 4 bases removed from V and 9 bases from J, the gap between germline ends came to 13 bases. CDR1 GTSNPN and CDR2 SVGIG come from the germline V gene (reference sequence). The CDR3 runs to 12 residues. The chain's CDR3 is CAWNVGVSEQFF. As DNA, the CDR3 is TGTGCCTGGAATGTGGGGGTCAGTGAGCAGTTCTTC.

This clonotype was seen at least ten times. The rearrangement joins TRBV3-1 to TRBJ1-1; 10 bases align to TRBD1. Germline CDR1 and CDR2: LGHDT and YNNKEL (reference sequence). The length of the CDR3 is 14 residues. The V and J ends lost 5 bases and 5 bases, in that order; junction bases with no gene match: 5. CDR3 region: CASSRQGAQTEAFF. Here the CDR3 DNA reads TGTGCCAGCAGCAGACAGGGGGCGCAGACTGAAGCTTTCTTT.

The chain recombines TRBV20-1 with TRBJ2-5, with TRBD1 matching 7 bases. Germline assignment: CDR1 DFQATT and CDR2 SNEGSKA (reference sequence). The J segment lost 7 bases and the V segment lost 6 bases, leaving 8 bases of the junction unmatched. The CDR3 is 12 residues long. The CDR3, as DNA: TGCAGTGCAGAGACAGGGCGGTGGACCCAGTACTTC. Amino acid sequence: CSAETGRWTQYF.

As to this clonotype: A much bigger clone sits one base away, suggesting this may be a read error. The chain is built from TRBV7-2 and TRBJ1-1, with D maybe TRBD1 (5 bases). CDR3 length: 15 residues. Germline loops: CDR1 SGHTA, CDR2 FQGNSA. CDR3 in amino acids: CASSRGNRGDTEAFF. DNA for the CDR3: TGCGCCAGCAGCCGCGGGAACCGGGGGGACACTGAAGCTTTCTTT.